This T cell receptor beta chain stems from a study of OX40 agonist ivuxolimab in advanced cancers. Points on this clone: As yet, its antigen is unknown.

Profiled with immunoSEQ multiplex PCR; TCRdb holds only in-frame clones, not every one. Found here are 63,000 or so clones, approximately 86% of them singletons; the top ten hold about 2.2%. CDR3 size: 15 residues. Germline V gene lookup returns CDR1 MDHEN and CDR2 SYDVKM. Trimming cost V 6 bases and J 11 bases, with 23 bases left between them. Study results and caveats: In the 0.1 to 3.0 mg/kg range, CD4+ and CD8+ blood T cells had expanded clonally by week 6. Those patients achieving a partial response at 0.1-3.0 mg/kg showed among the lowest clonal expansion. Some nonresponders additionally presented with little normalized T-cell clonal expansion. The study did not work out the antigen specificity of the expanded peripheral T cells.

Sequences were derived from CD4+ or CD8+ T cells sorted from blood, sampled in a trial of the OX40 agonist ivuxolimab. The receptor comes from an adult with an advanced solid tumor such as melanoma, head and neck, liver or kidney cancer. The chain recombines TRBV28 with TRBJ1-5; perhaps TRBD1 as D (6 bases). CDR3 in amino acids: CASRGGDIPSVAQHF. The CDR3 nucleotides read TGTGCCAGCAGGGGGGGGGACATACCATCAGTGGCCCAGCATTTT.